This T cell receptor (beta chain) originates from a study of OX40 agonist ivuxolimab in advanced cancers. Study context: Patients undergoing dose escalation presented with hepatocellular carcinoma, melanoma, renal cell or head and neck cancer.

Study results and limitations: Antigen specificity remained undetermined for the expanded peripheral T cells.

In regard to this clone: Its cognate antigen is unknown.

Systemic immunosuppression or autoimmune disease history was grounds to exclude patients. Patients had blood sampled at baseline and again on cycle 4 day 1 and cycle 7 day 1. The CDR3 spans 14 residues. Germline V gene lookup returns CDR1 MNHNY and CDR2 SVGAGI (reference sequence). V lost 4 bases, J lost 4 bases, and 13 bases lay in between. TCRdb's table, derived via immunoSEQ multiplex PCR, lists solely in-frame clones and lacks some. Of 95,000 or so clones listed, about 92% are singletons. The gene calls are TRBV6-6 and TRBJ1-2; no definite D call. Sequences were derived from CD4+ or CD8+ T cells sorted from blood, sampled in a trial of the OX40 agonist ivuxolimab. This clonotype originated in an adult with an advanced solid tumor such as melanoma, head and neck, liver or kidney cancer. The CDR3 region is CASSSLDGIYGYTF. CDR3 bases: TGTGCCAGCAGTTCCCTGGACGGCATCTATGGCTACACCTTC.